The sequence of this T cell receptor beta chain was determined in a study of T cell responses to AZD1222 COVID-19 vaccine. Across the study: Second-dose intervals near 4 or 12 weeks were combined.

Here immunoSEQ multiplex PCR was the method, and the copy in TCRdb shows in-frame clones only, minus some. This sample has about 120,000 clones; under 90% occur once, and the top ten carry 3.5% to 5%. This CDR3 is built from 14 residues. Germline V lookup: CDR1 KGHDR, CDR2 SFDVKD. V dropped 4 bases and J dropped 6 bases, with 13 bases sitting between them. The chain links TRBV24-1 to TRBJ2-3, with D possibly TRBD1 on 6 matching bases. This TCR derives from an adult in good health. Sequencing was performed on peripheral blood, taken on day 0 of AZD1222 vaccination. For the CDR3, the DNA is TGTGCCACCAGTGACCCACAGGGATCGGATACGCAGTATTTT. Translated: CATSDPQGSDTQYF.